This T cell receptor (beta chain) originates from a study of cytomegalovirus exposure and HLA in healthy donors (dated by TCRdb to 2016 to 2017). About the investigation overall: According to an earlier analysis of several hundred of the donors, some 180 million T cells yielded some 110 million unique TCR beta sequences and about 300 Gb of sequence data. An early release that covered more than 550 HLA-typed donors contained approximately 300 gigabases of sequencing data and 75 million to 100 million unique TCR sequences. Of the approximately 400 genotyped donors, roughly 85% fell in the genetic ancestry cluster associated with self-reported Caucasian donors. The study aimed to test whether signatures of past pathogen exposure could be identified by cataloging public T cell receptors. Using immunosequencing, the study profiled T cell repertoires from fewer than 700 subjects and related those repertoires to cytomegalovirus serostatus. A separate validation cohort of 90 to 150 different subjects was used in addition to the roughly 720-subject first cohort. To predict cytomegalovirus infection status, the study combined high-throughput TCR immunosequencing, statistical association of individual TCRs with disease status, and machine learning. A later analysis re-analyzed previously published TCR beta repertoires from 666 donors and added high-resolution HLA genotyping to study TCR occurrence patterns. The later analysis used no new phenotypic data to find candidate immune exposures, relying instead on TCR beta sequences and their occurrence across donors. An earlier analysis of 587 of the donors used high-throughput TCR beta sequencing to judge whether each TCR beta V gene segment behaved as functional or pseudogenic. Donor age, sex, ethnicity and CMV serostatus were compiled alongside the repertoire data. A later genetic analysis took genome-wide SNP genotypes for 398 of the 666 donors and used that subset as a discovery cohort. Every repertoire in the discovery cohort had been generated on one and the same sequencing platform. Both class I and class II loci were covered by HLA typing, at four-digit resolution. The number of donors typed differed by locus, with about 620-630 for A, B, C, DRB1 and DQB1, 522 for DQA1, 600 to 610 for DPA1, and over 400 for DPB1. Several DR-DQ haplotypes were treated as single units for association and clustering because of strong linkage in the cohort. On average, about 240,000 unique TCR beta nucleotide sequences were sequenced per donor among 398 genotyped donors of the cohort, with roughly 18% of those sequences being non-productive.

With regard to this clone: The specificity of this receptor is unknown. No much larger clone is present one base from it, and per-base qualities are unavailable.

The V and J ends are trimmed by 7 bases and 6 bases, leaving 22 bases between them. From a lookup of the germline V gene (reference sequence), CDR1 and CDR2 are LNHDA and SQIVND. Including cysteine and phenylalanine, the CDR3 has 16 amino acids. Here the CDR3 DNA is all that survives: 48 bases in frame from base 1. The cohort consisted of hundreds of healthy bone marrow donors. Cohort members were all nominally healthy when sampled, although unrecorded immune exposures were likely present. Of the 690 or so cohort members, around 290 had a positive CMV serostatus and about 400 had a negative one, while no CMV serostatus was recorded for the donor. Every donor gave a peripheral blood sample, and the peripheral blood mononuclear cells from that sample were used for TCR beta sequencing. The Qiagen DNeasy Blood Extraction Kit was used to extract genomic DNA from the blood cell samples. Receptor amplification or capture employed the immunoSEQ multiplex PCR assay. The multiplex PCR relied on a mix of 60 forward primers for TCR Vbeta segments and 13 reverse primers for TCR Jbeta segments. A multiplex PCR assay on genomic DNA amplified the CDR3 region of rearranged TCR beta genes. The Illumina HiSeq System was used to sequence the amplified TCR beta libraries as 87-base-pair reads. From the authors' description of their analysis: A later analysis counted tens of millions of unique TCR beta chains across the 550 to 750 repertoires, and roughly 11 million of these chains were shared by at least two donors. A nearest-neighbor algorithm error-corrected the raw reads and collapsed the reads into unique sequences, merging closely related sequences to remove PCR and sequencing errors. CDR3 sequences were aligned to IMGT reference sequences to assign V, D and J gene segments. For a sequence to be retained, a match of at least six nucleotides to both a V gene segment and a J gene segment was required. Rearrangements were called productive when the CDR3 lacked stop codons and stayed in frame with V and J; all others were non-productive. Following IMGT convention, CDR3 was defined as the stretch from the second conserved V-encoded cysteine up to the conserved J-encoded phenylalanine. Sequences without an unambiguous match to a single V gene segment were excluded from the earlier analysis of 587 of the donors. In an earlier analysis of 587 of the donors, a V segment was called functional when productive rearrangements were above 56.7%, and segregating when the standard deviation between donors exceeded 5%. A statistical classification framework was developed to diagnose cytomegalovirus status using the catalog of TCR beta chain sequences. In a later analysis, V and J genes were assigned by comparing TCR nucleotide sequences against IMGT/GENE-DB human TR gene sequences. Using the TCRdist pipeline, a later analysis assigned CDR3 sequences along with most-parsimonious VDJ recombination scenarios. In a later analysis, every TCR beta chain was defined by the combination of its CDR3 amino acid sequence and its V-gene family, and reads without a unique V-gene family were dropped. To address suspected cross-contamination and a sequencing artifact, a later analysis removed a few hundred highly shared, low-generation-probability nucleotide sequences. In a later analysis, a clonal expansion index was calculated for each public chain from normalized within-repertoire ranks of inferred template counts. In a later analysis, generation probabilities were computed with a VDJ recombination model fitted to out-of-frame rearrangements, and the resulting probabilities were checked against IGoR. In a later analysis, TCR-TCR, TCR-HLA and TCR-CMV co-occurrence was scored with hypergeometric tests, and a repertoire-size bias correction was applied to TCR pairs. In a later analysis, false discovery rates were estimated by permuting HLA or CMV assignments 20 times. In a later analysis, co-occurring TCRs were grouped with DBSCAN, and TCRdist sequence similarity was added when clustering was performed within HLA-allele-positive subsets. Co-occurrence clustering excluded repertoires with fewer than 30,000 or more than 120,000 public chains, plus five with anomalous nucleotide sharing. In its TCRdb copy, this immuneACCESS table keeps in-frame sequences only and misses some clones. Where compared with another copy, unresolved V genes explain less than half of these, and the others have no known cause. That table supplies the V and J calls and clone size; D and trimming were determined from the DNA. In this sample the table shows under 100,000 clones, around 85% of which occur a single time. Under 15% of the sample is in the top ten clones.

Overall study results and their limits: According to a later analysis, TCR association rates differed among HLA loci, with DRB1 alleles showing the most associated TCRs and HLA-C alleles showing the fewest. The earlier analysis of a few hundred of the donors excluded some 15 rarely observed V segments, including chromosome 9 orphons, because counts were too low. The classifier was reported to diagnose cytomegalovirus status with high specificity and sensitivity in both the original cohort and the validation cohort. Assigning TCR associations to individual alleles was difficult when HLA alleles, especially DR and DQ, strongly co-occurred. Some IMGT-functional V segments, including TRBV6-2 and TRBV6-3, could not be told apart with the 87-base-pair reads, so those segments were excluded. A total of 150 to 200 TCR beta chains were listed by the study as associated with cytomegalovirus. The sequencing pipeline was judged likely to have produced a cluster of highly shared sequence variants as a technical artifact. The only immune exposure information available for the cohort was CMV serostatus. Sequencing depth was assumed to be roughly uniform across donors in the presence/absence analyses, though that assumption may not hold. In an earlier analysis of around 600 of the donors, most TCR beta V segments were observed in productive rearrangements about 87% or about 30% of the time, broadly matching IMGT annotations. While some public TCRs were present in many individuals, most TCR sequences turned up only very rarely across donors. Because some donors lacked HLA typing at each locus, the association tests relied only on the typed subset. In a later genetic analysis, fewer N-insertions in productive TCRs were reported among donors in an Asian-associated ancestry cluster than the roughly 700-donor mean. A later analysis reported that several top co-occurrence clusters appeared linked to parvovirus B19, influenza, CMV and Epstein-Barr virus. Only TCR beta chains were sequenced in this cohort, and the absence of alpha or paired-chain data limited detectable features. A later analysis found that most CMV-associated TCR beta chains appeared HLA-restricted, with HLA associations seemingly driven largely by CMV exposure. According to the authors, the approach could potentially be generalized to other disease states and immunological phenotypes. In a later genetic analysis, a missense DCLRE1C variant was associated with V-gene and J-gene trimming of TCR beta chains, and the association was replicated in an independent cohort. In a later analysis, HLA-associated TCR beta chains showed more clonal expansion and lower generation probabilities than non-associated chains that were equally common. In vitro tests confirmed that a few of the cytomegalovirus-associated TCR beta chains recognize cytomegalovirus antigens. Specific HLA alleles were associated with 15,000 to 20,000 TCR beta sequences at a false discovery rate of 0.05 in a later analysis. A further reported finding was that TCR beta sequences accurately predicted the HLA-A and HLA-B alleles for most subjects in the first cohort. Linkage disequilibrium might explain the correlated functional status among segregating V segments, but an unknown experimental factor could not be excluded.

This TCR came from a human donor in good health. The V and J segments used are TRBV19 and TRBJ1-5; no confident D gene assignment can be made. The material sequenced was PBMCs. The DNA sequence is TGTGCCAGTAACCCACACCCCCTTGGGCAGTCTCAGCCCCAGCATTTT. Its protein reads: CASNPHPLGQSQPQHF.